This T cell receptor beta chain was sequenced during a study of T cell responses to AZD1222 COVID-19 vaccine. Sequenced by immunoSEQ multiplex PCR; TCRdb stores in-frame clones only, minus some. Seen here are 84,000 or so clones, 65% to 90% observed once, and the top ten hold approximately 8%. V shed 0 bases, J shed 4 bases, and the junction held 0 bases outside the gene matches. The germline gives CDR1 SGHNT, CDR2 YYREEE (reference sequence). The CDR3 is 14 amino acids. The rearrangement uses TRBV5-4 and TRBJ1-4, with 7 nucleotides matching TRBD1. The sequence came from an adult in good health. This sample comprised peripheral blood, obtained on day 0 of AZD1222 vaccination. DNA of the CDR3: TGTGCCAGCAGCTTGGCAGGGGGTAATGAAAAACTGTTTTTT. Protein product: CASSLAGGNEKLFF.